The entry below describes one T cell receptor beta chain. The data were taken from a study of control samples from healthy donors and cancer patients. J lost 5 bases, V lost 4 bases, and 8 bases had no gene match. CDR3 length: 15 amino acids. Germline lookup yields CDR1 SGHNT and CDR2 YYREEE (reference sequence). Some clones are missing from TCRdb's copy, which holds only in-frame ones; the method was immunoSEQ multiplex PCR. Found here are approximately 87,000 clones, 86% of them singletons; the top ten hold 1.3%. The genes are TRBV5-4 and TRBJ2-5, with 10 bases fitting TRBD2. The material sequenced was blood. The clonotype was recovered from a woman aged 50 to 60 in good health. The CDR3 reads CASSPSGRAEETQYF. The CDR3, as DNA: TGTGCCAGCAGCCCAAGCGGGAGGGCGGAGGAGACCCAGTACTTC.